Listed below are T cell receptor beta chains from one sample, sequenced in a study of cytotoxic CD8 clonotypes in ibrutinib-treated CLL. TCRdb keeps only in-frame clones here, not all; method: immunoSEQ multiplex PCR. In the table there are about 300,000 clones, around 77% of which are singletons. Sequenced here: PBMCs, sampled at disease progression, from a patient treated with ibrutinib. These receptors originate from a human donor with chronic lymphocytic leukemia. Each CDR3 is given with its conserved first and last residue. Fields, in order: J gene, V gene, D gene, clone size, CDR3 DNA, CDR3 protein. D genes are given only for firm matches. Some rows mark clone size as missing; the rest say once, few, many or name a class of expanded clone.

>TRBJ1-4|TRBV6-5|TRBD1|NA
TGTGCCAGCAGGAACAGGGGATGGAATGAAAAACTGTTTTTT
CASRNRGWNEKLFF
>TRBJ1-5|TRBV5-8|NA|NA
TGTGCCAGCAGCTTCGAACAGGGCCAGCCCCAGCATTTT
CASSFEQGQPQHF
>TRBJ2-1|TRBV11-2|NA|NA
TGTGCCAGCAGTATATCCTCCAATAATGAGCAGTTCTTC
CASSISSNNEQFF
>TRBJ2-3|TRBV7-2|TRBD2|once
TGTGCCAGCAGCTTACTGCCTAGCGGGGGTTCAGATACGCAGTATTTT
CASSLLPSGGSDTQYF
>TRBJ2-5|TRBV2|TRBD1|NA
TGTGCCAGCAGTGGGAAGGGTGTCTGGGACAGGGGCTCAGAGACCCAGTACTTC
CASSGKGVWDRGSETQYF
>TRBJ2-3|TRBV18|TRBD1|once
TGTGCCAGCTCACCTCGGGACAGGGGGACAGATACGCAGTATTTT
CASSPRDRGTDTQYF
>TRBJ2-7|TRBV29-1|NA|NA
TGCAGCGTGCAGGGTACGTCCTACGAGCAGTACTTC
CSVQGTSYEQYF
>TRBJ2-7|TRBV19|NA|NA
TGTGCCAGTAGCCAATGGACTTTTTCCTACGAGCAGTACTTC
CASSQWTFSYEQYF
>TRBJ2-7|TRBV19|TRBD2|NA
TGTGCCAGTAGTATTGCGGGGGGAGGCCCCTACGAGCAGTACTTC
CASSIAGGGPYEQYF
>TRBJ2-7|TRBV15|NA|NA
TGTGCCACCAGCAGAGAGATCGGTACCTATAACGAGCAGTACTTC
CATSREIGTYNEQYF
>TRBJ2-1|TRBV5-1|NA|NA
TGCGCCAGCAGCCCTAGGGGACTTTGGGATGAGCAGTTCTTC
CASSPRGLWDEQFF
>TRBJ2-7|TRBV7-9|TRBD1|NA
TGTGCCAGCAGCACCCCGACAGGGACGGGAGAGCAGTACTTC
CASSTPTGTGEQYF
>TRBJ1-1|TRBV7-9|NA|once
TGTGCCAGCAGCTTAGACCCCACGGGCCTTATGAACACTGAAGCTTTCTTT
CASSLDPTGLMNTEAFF
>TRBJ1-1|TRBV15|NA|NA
TGTGCCACCGATCGGGGAATGAACACTGAAGCTTTCTTT
CATDRGMNTEAFF
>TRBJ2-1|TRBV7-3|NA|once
TGTGCCAGCAGCCTTGTGGGCAATGAGCAGTTCTTC
CASSLVGNEQFF
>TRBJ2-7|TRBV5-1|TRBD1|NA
TGCGCCAGCAGCTTGGGTGGAAACCGGGACAGAACCTACGAGCAGTACTTC
CASSLGGNRDRTYEQYF
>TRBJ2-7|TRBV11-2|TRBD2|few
TGTGCCAGCAGCCCTGGACTAGCGCCTCCCTACGAGCAGTACTTC
CASSPGLAPPYEQYF
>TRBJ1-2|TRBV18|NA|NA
TGTGCCAGCTCACCACTCAGTGCCGGGCGGAACCTATATGGCTACACCTTC
CASSPLSAGRNLYGYTF
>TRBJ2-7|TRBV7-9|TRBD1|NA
TGTGCCAGCAGCTTATGGGGGGCCGGGACAGGGGCCTACGAGCAGTACTTC
CASSLWGAGTGAYEQYF
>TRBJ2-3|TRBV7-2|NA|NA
TGTGCCAGCAGCTTAGAAGGCGTTACGCAGTATTTT
CASSLEGVTQYF
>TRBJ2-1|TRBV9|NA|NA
TGTGCCAGCAGCCCCTCGACCCGTAGGAATGAGCAGTTCTTC
CASSPSTRRNEQFF
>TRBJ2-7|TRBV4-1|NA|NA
TGCGCCAGCAGCCAAGATGGGGAAGAGGGCTACGAACAGTACTTC
CASSQDGEEGYEQYF
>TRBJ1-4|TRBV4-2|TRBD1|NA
TGTGCCAGCAGCCAAATAGGTCAGGGGGGTGAAAAACTGTTTTTT
CASSQIGQGGEKLFF
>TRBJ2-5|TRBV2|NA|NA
TGTGCCAGCAGTGAGGAGCAGGAAGAGACCCAGTACTTC
CASSEEQEETQYF
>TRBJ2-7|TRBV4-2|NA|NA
TGTGCCAGCAGCCAAGGGGGATTGTACGAGCAGTACTTC
CASSQGGLYEQYF
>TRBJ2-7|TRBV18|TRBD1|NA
TGTGCCAGCTCACCACGACCGGGACAGGGCTACGAGCAGTACTTC
CASSPRPGQGYEQYF
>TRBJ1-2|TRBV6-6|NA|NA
TGTGCCAGCAGTTACGATCCAAACTATGGCTACACCTTC
CASSYDPNYGYTF
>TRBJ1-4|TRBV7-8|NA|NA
TGTGCCAGCAGCTTAATGTGGGGGCGAAATAATGAAAAACTGTTTTTT
CASSLMWGRNNEKLFF
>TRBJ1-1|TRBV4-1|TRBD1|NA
TGCGCCAGCAGCCAAGACCCCCGGACAGGGGTTGAAGCTTTCTTT
CASSQDPRTGVEAFF
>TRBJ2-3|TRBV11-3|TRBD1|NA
TGTGCCAGCAGCTTAGGAACGGGACAGGGAAACACAGATACGCAGTATTTT
CASSLGTGQGNTDTQYF